This T cell receptor (beta chain) was sequenced for a study of blood T cells in healthy people across ages. This clonotype has only a few counts. Through a sample-barcoded 5' primer and a J-beta primer mix, a second PCR was run for roughly 7 to 11 cycles. TCRdb used MiXCR to reprocess the 5' RACE reads, holding one entry per CDR3 protein. The sample has about 650,000 distinct CDR3 sequences, over 40% seen once. This clonotype was obtained from a woman of 80 years or more in good health. The sequencing input was blood.

CDR3 sequence: CASSGQVRHQPQHF. The CDR3 DNA is TGTGCCAGCAGTGGACAGGTCCGGCATCAGCCCCAGCATTTT. The chain is built from TRBV2 and TRBJ1-5; D may be TRBD1 (6 bases). Deletions cut 4 bases from V and 5 bases from J, with 12 bases between. The germline gives CDR1 SNHLY, CDR2 FYNNEI. The CDR3 is 14 amino acids.